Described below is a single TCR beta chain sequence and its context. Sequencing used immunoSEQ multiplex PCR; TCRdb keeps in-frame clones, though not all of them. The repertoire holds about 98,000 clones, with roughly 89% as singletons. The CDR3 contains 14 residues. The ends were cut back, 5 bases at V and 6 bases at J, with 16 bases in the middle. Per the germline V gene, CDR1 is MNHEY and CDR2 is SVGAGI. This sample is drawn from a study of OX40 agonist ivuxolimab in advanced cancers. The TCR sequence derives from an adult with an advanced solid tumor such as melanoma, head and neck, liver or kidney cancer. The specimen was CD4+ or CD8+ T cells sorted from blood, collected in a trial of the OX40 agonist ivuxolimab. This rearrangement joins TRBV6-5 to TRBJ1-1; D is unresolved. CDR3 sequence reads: CASSQDPGSPEAFF. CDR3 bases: TGTGCCAGCAGTCAAGACCCGGGGTCCCCTGAAGCTTTCTTT.